This paragraph covers one TCR beta chain sequence. CDR3 length equals 16 residues. The germline CDR1 and CDR2 sequences are MNHEY and SVGEGT. PCR was performed a second time for roughly 7 to 11 cycles using a sample-barcoded 5' primer and a J-beta primer mix. TCRdb re-analysed the 5' RACE reads in MiXCR, keeping a single row per CDR3 protein. The table includes 1.5 million to 2 million distinct CDR3 sequences, around 48% detected once. This sample was included in a study of blood T cells in healthy people across ages. Sequenced: blood. This chain links TRBV6-2 or TRBV6-3 with TRBJ2-5; D call uncertain. The better agreement between TRBJ2-7 and the DNA end casts doubt on the J call. This sequence originates from a woman between 40 and 55 years old in good health. In DNA form, the CDR3 reads TGTGCCAGCAGACCGTTAAGCTCAGTCCAGCTATACGAGCAGTACTTC. This encodes CASRPLSSVQLYEQYF.